The source of this TCR beta chain is a study of T cell repertoires in cytomegalovirus infection. Across the study: HLA-B-restricted CMV epitopes that are well studied were used alongside recently identified HLA-C-restricted ones. Public TCR beta signatures indicated both CMV infection and matching HLA type. General study results and limits: Pooled public TCR beta family frequency picked out CMV carriers with the relevant HLA.

In TCRdb, the reads were re-called with MiXCR into one record per CDR3 protein. The table lists a few hundred thousand distinct CDR3 sequences, roughly a third of them singletons, with 13% in the top ten. As to this clonotype: No antigen is known for it.

This receptor was obtained from a human donor in good health (CMV status not recorded). Some clones in this sample may be carry-over from other donors' samples. The sample consisted of cultured PBMCs, taken from culture after CMV antigen stimulation.

CDR3 bases: TGTGCCAGCAGTTCCCGACCGGATACGCAGTATTTT. Translating gives CASSSRPDTQYF. The chain employs TRBV27 and TRBJ2-3; unclear D gene. The CDR3 has 12 amino acids. V dropped 4 bases and J dropped 6 bases, with 8 bases sitting between them. From germline, CDR1 is MNHEY and CDR2 SMNVEV (reference sequence).